The 13 T cell receptor beta chains listed next were all sequenced from one sample in a study of blood T cell repertoires in COVID-19. Profiling relied on immunoSEQ multiplex PCR, and the TCRdb table lists in-frame clones only, not all of them. This table holds over 200,000 clones, roughly 84% found once. Sequencing was performed on peripheral blood. The receptors come from a man in his forties with acute or convalescent COVID-19.

The chain combines TRBV12-3 or TRBV12-4 with TRBJ1-1; maybe TRBD1 (5 bases). The CDR3 contains 13 residues. The germline V and J ends were trimmed by 7 bases and 1 base, with 10 bases remaining between them. The CDR3 coding sequence is TGTGCCAGCACCCATGGACAGAACACTGAAGCTTTCTTT. Protein product: CASTHGQNTEAFF.

The rearrangement joins TRBV18 to TRBJ2-7, with a possible D match to TRBD2 (7 bases). Deletions cut 0 bases from V and 0 bases from J, with 15 bases between. CDR3 length: 17 residues. Germline assignment: CDR1 KGHSH and CDR2 LQKENI. CDR3 loop: CASSPPQGGDNSYEQYF. The CDR3 nucleotides read TGTGCCAGCTCACCACCCCAAGGGGGGGACAACTCCTACGAGCAGTACTTC.

This clone was seen once. The gene calls are TRBV4-1 and TRBJ2-7; D call uncertain. This CDR3 has 16 residues. Germline V gene lookup returns CDR1 MGHRA and CDR2 YSYEKL. The V end was cut by 0 bases, the J end by 4 bases, with 16 bases between. The CDR3 protein is CASSQDTLRQSYEQYF. In nucleotides, the CDR3 is TGCGCCAGCAGCCAAGACACGCTGCGGCAAAGTTACGAGCAGTACTTC.

The genes are TRBV4-2 and TRBJ2-1, with TRBD2 as a possible D gene (5 bases). Germline CDR1 is LGHNA and CDR2 is YNFKEQ. Trimming cost V 1 base and J 0 bases, with 10 bases left between them. CDR3 size: 16 residues. DNA for the CDR3: TGTGCCAGCAGCCAAGTCTCTACTAGCTCCTACAATGAGCAGTTCTTC. As protein: CASSQVSTSSYNEQFF.

The J gene is TRBJ2-7, the V gene TRBV5-1, with 12 bases matching TRBD2. The V gene's germline CDR1 is SGHRS and CDR2 YFSETQ. V shed 4 bases, J shed 8 bases, and the junction held 7 bases outside the gene matches. This CDR3 is 14 amino acids long. CDR3 nucleotides: TGCGCCAGCAGCGGACTAGCGGGAACCAGCAAGCAGTACTTC. Its translation is CASSGLAGTSKQYF.

The chain employs TRBV25-1 and TRBJ2-2; the D gene is possibly TRBD2 (5 bases). CDR1 and CDR2 from the germline V gene are MGHDK and SYGVNS. The V end lost 5 bases, the J end lost 7 bases, and 11 bases lay between the germline ends. The CDR3 is 13 residues long. The CDR3 region has the DNA TGTGCCAGCAGTTGGCTAGCTGGCGGGGAGCTGTTTTTT. Translation gives CASSWLAGGELFF.

The V and J genes are TRBV19 and TRBJ1-1; possibly TRBD1 for D (5 bases). Looked up from germline, CDR1 is LNHDA and CDR2 is SQIVND (reference sequence). The CDR3 has 14 residues. Deletions cut 7 bases from V and 4 bases from J, with 16 bases between. The CDR3 nucleotides read TGTGCCAGTACCAAGCGGGGGGGAGGCACTGAAGCTTTCTTT. It yields the protein CASTKRGGGTEAFF. Full variable domain (rest looked up from reference TRBV19 and TRBJ1-1): DGGITQSPKYLFRKEGQNVTLSCEQNLNHDAMYWYRQDPGQGLRLIYYSQIVNDFQKGDIAEGYSVSREKKESFPLTVTSAQKNPTAFYLCASTKRGGGTEAFFGQGTRLTVV.

This clone is a singleton in its sample. The chain joins TRBV20-1 to TRBJ1-6; the D is unclear. Trimming cost V 7 bases and J 14 bases, with 12 bases left between them. Germline CDR1 DFQATT, CDR2 SNEGSKA (reference sequence). The CDR3 loop spans 10 amino acids. Here the CDR3 DNA reads TGCAGTGTGGAGGGAGAGGCCCTCCACTTT. Its translation: CSVEGEALHF.

J is TRBJ2-1 and V is TRBV6-1, with 14 bases matching TRBD2. The CDR3 is made up of 15 amino acids. V lost 5 bases and J lost 9; bases outside the gene matches: 6. Germline-derived CDR1 and CDR2 are MNHNS and SASEGT. This CDR3 reads CASSTWTSGRTEQFF. In nucleotides, the CDR3 is TGTGCCAGCAGTACATGGACTAGCGGGAGGACTGAGCAGTTCTTC.

CDR3 protein: CSVDGGGTQYF. The DNA for the CDR3 is TGCAGCGTTGATGGGGGGGGGACCCAGTACTTC. This chain joins TRBV29-1 and TRBJ2-5; 7 nucleotides match TRBD2. The CDR3 is 11 amino acids. The ends lost 3 bases at V and 7 bases at J; junction bases unmatched: 2. Germline loops: CDR1 SQVTM, CDR2 ANQGSEA. The full variable domain, completed using reference TRBV29-1 and TRBJ2-5, is SAVISQKPSRDICQRGTSLTIQCQVDSQVTMMFWYRQQPGQSLTLIATANQGSEATYESGFVIDKFPISRPNLTFSTLTVSNMSPEDSSIYLCSVDGGGTQYFGPGTRLLVL.

The J gene is TRBJ1-2, the V gene TRBV19; TRBD1 aligns across 11 bases. From germline, CDR1 is LNHDA and CDR2 SQIVND (reference sequence). With V trimmed by 10 bases and J by 0 bases, 7 bases remained unmatched. The CDR3 sequence is 15 residues long. CDR3 DNA sequence: TGTGCCACTCGGGACAGGGGGGAAGCTAACTATGGCTACACCTTC. Amino acid sequence: CATRDRGEANYGYTF.

V gene TRBV21-1 combines with J gene TRBJ2-2; the table's TRBD1 call for D was not verified on the DNA. TRBV21-1 is recorded as a pseudogene. The CDR3 consists of 16 residues. CDR3 bases: TGTGCCAGCAGCCCCTCATGTTCAGGGGGCACCGGGGAGCTGTTTTTT. Residues: CASSPSCSGGTGELFF.

The chain links TRBV6-6 to TRBJ1-1; the D gene is possibly TRBD1 (6 bases). The CDR3 covers 13 residues. Trimming shortened V by 6 bases and J by 4 bases, and 12 bases separated the two germline ends. Germline lookup yields CDR1 MNHNY and CDR2 SVGAGI (reference sequence). This CDR3 is CASSPTGGTEAFF. CDR3 coding DNA: TGTGCCAGCAGCCCGACAGGAGGCACTGAAGCTTTCTTT.